The entry below describes one TCR beta chain. What it recognizes is unknown. These data belong to a study of shared clonotypes between healthy human individuals. Study-wide points: Sample collection involved blood only; tissue repertoires are likely different.

The run depth of the assay was deep. Here immunoSEQ multiplex PCR was the method, and the copy in TCRdb shows in-frame clones only, minus some. The table lists about 470,000 clones, around 79% of them singletons. With unsorted samples, genomic DNA was obtained from about 90 million PBMCs. J lost 4 bases, V lost 4 bases, and 9 bases had no gene match. CDR3 size: 15 residues. CDR1 and CDR2 (germline): SGDLS, YYNGEE. The chain links TRBV9 to TRBJ2-7; 9 nucleotides agree with TRBD2. The clonotype comes from a woman aged 40 to 50 in good health. Some clones in this sample may be carry-over from other donors' samples. The sample consisted of PBMCs. The DNA of the CDR3 is TGTGCCAGCAGCCCCCGGACTAGCGCCAGTTACGAGCAGTACTTC. This sequence encodes CASSPRTSASYEQYF.